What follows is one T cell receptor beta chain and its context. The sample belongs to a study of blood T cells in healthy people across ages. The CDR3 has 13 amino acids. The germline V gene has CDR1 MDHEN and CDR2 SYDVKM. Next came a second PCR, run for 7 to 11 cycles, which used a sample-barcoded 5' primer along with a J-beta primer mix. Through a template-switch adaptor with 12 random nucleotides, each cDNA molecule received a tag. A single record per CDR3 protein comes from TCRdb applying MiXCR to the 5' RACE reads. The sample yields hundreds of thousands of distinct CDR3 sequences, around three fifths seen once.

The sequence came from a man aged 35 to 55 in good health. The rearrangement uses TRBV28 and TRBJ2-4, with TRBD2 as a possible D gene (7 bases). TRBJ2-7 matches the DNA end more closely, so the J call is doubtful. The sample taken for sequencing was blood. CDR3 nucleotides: TGTGCCAGCAGTAGGGGGGGCCCTTACGAGCAGTACTTC. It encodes CASSRGGPYEQYF.